The 25 T cell receptor beta chains below come from one sample, sequenced in a study of OX40 agonist ivuxolimab in advanced cancers. The data were produced by immunoSEQ multiplex PCR, yet TCRdb's version contains in-frame clones alone and is incomplete. The table shows tens of thousands of clones, with 79% occurring only once. The sample here was CD4+ or CD8+ T cells sorted from blood, taken in a trial of the OX40 agonist ivuxolimab. These receptors were taken from an adult with an advanced solid tumor such as melanoma, head and neck, liver or kidney cancer.

The chain couples TRBV14 to TRBJ1-3, with D possibly matching TRBD1 (6 bases). The CDR3 totals 15 residues. Germline V gene data show CDR1 as SGHDN and CDR2 as FVKESK. With 4 bases removed from V and 8 bases from J, the gap between germline ends came to 18 bases. DNA for the CDR3: TGTGCCAGCAGCCCTTCGGGGGGGCCTGGGGACACCATATATTTT. This gives the protein CASSPSGGPGDTIYF.

In its sample, this clone was seen once. The V gene is TRBV10-1, the J gene TRBJ1-3; D is unresolved. Germline V gene data show CDR1 as WNHNN and CDR2 as SYGVQD (reference sequence). Trimming pared 0 bases from V and 0 bases from J, leaving 9 bases between. The CDR3 spans 16 residues. CDR3 in amino acids: CASSESWGISGNTIYF. DNA for the CDR3: TGCGCCAGCAGTGAGTCGTGGGGAATCTCTGGAAACACCATATATTTT.

This rearrangement joins TRBV7-3 to TRBJ2-2, with TRBD1 matching 9 bases. Per germline, CDR1 SGHTA and CDR2 FQGTGA. The V and J ends lost 2 bases and 5 bases, in that order; junction bases with no gene match: 9. This CDR3 spans 17 amino acids. The CDR3, as DNA: TGTGCCAGCAGCTTAGCCCTGCCGGGACAGGGAACCGGGGAGCTGTTTTTT. Encoded protein: CASSLALPGQGTGELFF.

The chain combines TRBV28 with TRBJ1-4; D gene unclear. V lost 10 bases to trimming and J lost 8 bases, with 14 bases between them. This CDR3 contains 12 residues. Per the germline V gene, CDR1 is MDHEN and CDR2 is SYDVKM. In DNA form, the CDR3 reads TGTGCCACCCGGACCGGGAAGGAAAAACTGTTTTTT. Protein: CATRTGKEKLFF.

CDR3: CASSRISGGTYNEQFF. CDR3 DNA sequence: TGTGCCAGTAGTAGGATTAGCGGGGGGACCTACAATGAGCAGTTCTTC. This chain connects TRBV19 to TRBJ2-1; 10 bases fit TRBD2. Germline V gives CDR1 LNHDA, CDR2 SQIVND (reference sequence). There are 16 residues in the CDR3. Germline trimming cut 4 bases from V and 2 bases from J; bases unmatched to any gene: 5.

This clone was observed a handful of times. The genes are TRBV11-2 and TRBJ2-3; possibly TRBD2 for D (5 bases). CDR3 length: 16 residues. The germline CDR1 and CDR2 sequences are SGHAT and FQNNGV. V shed 1 base and J shed 4 bases, with 15 bases lying between them. In nucleotides, the CDR3 is TGTGCCAGCAGCTTAGTCGGACTGCAAGGCGCAGATACGCAGTATTTT. This gives the protein CASSLVGLQGADTQYF.

This chain links TRBV28 with TRBJ1-2; D unresolved. CDR3 length: 13 residues. Trimming stripped 10 bases from V and 4 bases from J, with 16 bases between. In germline, CDR1 is MDHEN, CDR2 SYDVKM. CDR3 DNA: TGTGCCACCAATGGAGGATCTGGCTATGGCTACACCTTC. It codes for CATNGGSGYGYTF.

This clone has more than one count but fewer than ten. This chain uses TRBV7-8 with TRBJ2-1, with D unclear. This CDR3 contains 13 residues. CDR1 SGHVS and CDR2 FQNEAQ come from the germline V gene. V was shortened by 2 bases and J by 5 bases, with 7 bases between the two germline ends. The CDR3: CASSLRLNNEQFF. CDR3 coding DNA: TGTGCCAGCAGCTTACGGCTGAACAATGAGCAGTTCTTC.

The V call is TRBV11-3, the J call TRBJ2-2; 11 positions match TRBD1. CDR1 is SGHNT and CDR2 is YENEEA in the germline V gene. The CDR3 is 15 residues long. With 5 bases clipped from V and 6 bases from J, the junction kept 5 bases outside the gene matches. CDR3 sequence (DNA): TGTGCCAGCAGCGTCGGGACAGGGGGGGCCGGGGAGCTGTTTTTT. Protein sequence: CASSVGTGGAGELFF.

A word on this clone: One end of the junction fails to match germline, which may point to a read error. This chain connects TRBV5-1 to TRBJ1-5, with TRBD1 identical over 9 bases. Germline assignment: CDR1 SGHRS and CDR2 YFSETQ. The length of the CDR3 is 15 residues. The CDR3 sequence: CASTLTGGEGQPQHF. The CDR3 DNA reads TGCGCCAGCACCTTGACAGGGGGTGAGGGTCAGCCCCAGCATTTT. Full variable domain (missing parts from reference TRBV5-1 and TRBJ1-5): KAGVTQTPRYLIKTRGQQVTLSCSPISGHRSVSWYQQTPGQGLQFLFEYFSETQRNKGNFPGRFSGRQFSNSRSEMNVSTLELGDSALYLCASTLTGGEGQPQHFGDGTRLSIL.

The CDR3 region has the DNA TGTGCCAGCAGTTCAGGGGGCAGATCCTACAATGAGCAGTTCTTC. Its translation is CASSSGGRSYNEQFF. The chain is built from TRBV11-3 and TRBJ2-1; 8 bases map to TRBD1. Germline V gives CDR1 SGHNT, CDR2 YENEEA. This CDR3 has 15 residues. V dropped 6 bases and J dropped 1; count of bases not matched to a gene: 5.

The V and J genes are TRBV10-3 and TRBJ1-6; D remains unclear. The CDR3 totals 10 residues. V was trimmed by 10 bases and J by 7 bases, leaving 5 bases between them. The germline gives CDR1 ENHRY, CDR2 SYGVKD. The CDR3 is CATTNSPLHF. CDR3 nucleotides: TGTGCCACCACAAATTCACCCCTCCACTTT.

The V call is TRBV5-1, the J call TRBJ2-7, with 8 bases lining up with TRBD2. The CDR3 runs 14 residues. Trimming cost V 5 bases and J 5 bases; bases outside gene matches: 9. Per germline, CDR1 SGHRS and CDR2 YFSETQ. The CDR3 reads CASSPGGLGHEQYF. CDR3 in DNA: TGCGCCAGCAGTCCGGGGGGACTAGGTCACGAGCAGTACTTC.

This clone was seen only a few times. The chain uses TRBV7-9 and TRBJ1-4; D is ambiguous. The CDR3 runs 14 residues. In germline, CDR1 is SEHNR, CDR2 FQNEAQ (reference sequence). V was shortened by 2 bases and J by 7 bases, with 11 bases between the two germline ends. CDR3 nucleotide sequence: TGTGCCAGCAGCTTAAGAGGAGGCGGTGAAAAACTGTTTTTT. This codes for CASSLRGGGEKLFF. The full variable domain, with the rest looked up from reference TRBV7-9 and TRBJ1-4, is DTGVSQNPRHKITKRGQNVTFRCDPISEHNRLYWYRQTLGQGPEFLTYFQNEAQLEKSRLLSDRFSAERPKGSFSTLEIQRTEQGDSAMYLCASSLRGGGEKLFFGSGTQLSVL.

The chain is built from TRBV28 and TRBJ1-2, with no clear D. The germline gives CDR1 MDHEN, CDR2 SYDVKM. The CDR3 consists of 14 residues. The ends were cut back, 2 bases at V and 7 bases at J, with 14 bases in the middle. CDR3 nucleotide sequence: TGTGCCAGCAGTTTACCCACCGGGAGGCGTGGCTACACCTTC. As protein: CASSLPTGRRGYTF.

The chain uses TRBV15 and TRBJ1-5; D is possibly TRBD1 (5 bases). This CDR3 comprises 18 residues. The V gene's germline CDR1 is LNHNV and CDR2 YYDKDF (reference sequence). V was trimmed by 1 base and J by 11 bases, leaving 27 bases between them. The CDR3: CATSRGGVSGSKYVAQHF. CDR3 nucleotides: TGTGCCACCAGCAGAGGGGGGGTATCAGGTTCCAAATACGTAGCCCAGCATTTT.

The chain combines TRBV28 with TRBJ1-6; D might be TRBD1 (6 bases). Germline loops: CDR1 MDHEN, CDR2 SYDVKM. CDR3 length: 16 amino acids. The V gene lost 6 bases and the J gene lost 10 bases, with 22 bases spanning the gap. The CDR3 sequence is CASRVPRTDGRSPLHF. DNA of the CDR3: TGTGCCAGCAGAGTTCCTAGGACAGACGGACGGTCACCCCTCCACTTT.

V gene TRBV15 combines with J gene TRBJ1-2; TRBD1 is a possible D gene (6 bases). In germline, CDR1 is LNHNV, CDR2 YYDKDF (reference sequence). Trimming removed 0 bases at V and 7 bases at J, with 15 bases between. This CDR3 has 15 residues. The CDR3 DNA follows: TGTGCCACCAGCAGAGATCCGCCGGGGGCTCGTGGCTACACCTTC. It is translated as CATSRDPPGARGYTF. The variable domain in full, completed from reference TRBV15 and TRBJ1-2, reads DAMVIQNPRYQVTQFGKPVTLSCSQTLNHNVMYWYQQKSSQAPKLLFHYYDKDFNNEADTPDNFQSRRPNTSFCFLDIRSPGLGDTAMYLCATSRDPPGARGYTFGSGTRLTVV.

This chain uses TRBV23-1 with TRBJ1-6; D remains ambiguous. TRBV23-1 carries the ORF label, with uncertain function. The CDR3 contains 20 residues. Between the trimmed V and J ends, which lost 0 bases and 2 bases, there was a span of 20 bases. CDR3 sequence (DNA): TGCGCCAGCAGTCAATCGCACACTCGTCACTTAAGGGCCTATAATTCACCCCTCCACTTT. The encoded protein is CASSQSHTRHLRAYNSPLHF.

The V call is TRBV7-8, the J call TRBJ1-1; D possibly corresponds to TRBD1 (5 bases). Trimming cost V 3 bases and J 6 bases, with 14 bases left between them. In germline, CDR1 is SGHVS, CDR2 FQNEAQ. CDR3 length: 14 amino acids. The CDR3 DNA follows: TGTGCCAGCAGCTTTGTGGGGGACTGGGCTGAAGCTTTCTTT. Translation gives CASSFVGDWAEAFF.

The genes are TRBV27 and TRBJ2-7; D possibly corresponds to TRBD1 (6 bases). V lost 4 bases and J lost 1, with 11 bases in between. The CDR3 covers 14 residues. CDR1 and CDR2 (germline): MNHEY, SMNVEV (reference sequence). The CDR3 nucleotides read TGTGCCAGCAGTTCCCCGGGACATTCCTACGAGCAGTACTTC. Translation gives CASSSPGHSYEQYF.

The chain is built from TRBV27 and TRBJ2-2; D is unclear. CDR1 and CDR2 (germline): MNHEY, SMNVEV (reference sequence). CDR3 length: 14 amino acids. The V end was cut by 7 bases, the J end by 4 bases, with 13 bases between. CDR3: CASNRQVGTGELFF. The DNA for the CDR3 is TGTGCCAGCAACCGGCAGGTCGGCACCGGGGAGCTGTTTTTT.

The CDR3 loop reads CASRERLNSPLHF. CDR3 bases: TGCGCCAGCAGGGAAAGGTTGAATTCACCCCTCCACTTT. The chain carries TRBV10-1 and TRBJ1-6; D ambiguous. The CDR3 consists of 13 residues. The V and J ends lost 6 bases and 7 bases respectively, with 10 bases between them. Germline V gene lookup returns CDR1 WNHNN and CDR2 SYGVQD (reference sequence).

This chain's CDR3 is CASSPSSEEQFF. CDR3 DNA sequence: TGTGCCAGCTCACCAAGTTCCGAGGAGCAGTTCTTC. V and J are TRBV18 and TRBJ2-1; the D is unclear. From germline, CDR1 is KGHSH and CDR2 LQKENI. V was cut by 2 bases and J by 10 bases, with 9 bases left in between. The CDR3 length is 12 residues.

J is TRBJ2-7 and V is TRBV25-1; TRBD2 matches 8 bases. Unmatched junction bases numbered 3, after V lost 0 bases and J lost 2 bases. Germline V gives CDR1 MGHDK, CDR2 SYGVNS. The CDR3 has 15 amino acids. CDR3 region: CASSEYGGGPYEQYF. The CDR3, as DNA: TGTGCCAGCAGTGAATATGGCGGGGGGCCCTACGAGCAGTACTTC.